These 12 T cell receptor beta chains came from one sample sequenced in a study of cytotoxic CD8 clonotypes in ibrutinib-treated CLL. Method: immunoSEQ multiplex PCR; TCRdb's copy keeps in-frame clones and lacks some. Among 15,000 or so clones listed, 64% were seen once. The sequencing used PBMCs, collected before ibrutinib treatment. The receptors shown here come from a human donor with chronic lymphocytic leukemia.

The table lists this clone with a count of one. V gene TRBV7-9 combines with J gene TRBJ2-2; D gene unclear. The CDR3 is 12 amino acids. The germline V gene has CDR1 SEHNR and CDR2 FQNEAQ (reference sequence). Trimming took off 5 bases at V and 4 bases at J, with 5 bases between the two ends. CDR3 in amino acids: CASSLLTGELFF. The CDR3 DNA is TGTGCCAGCAGCCTTCTCACCGGGGAGCTGTTTTTT.

This clone was picked up a small number of times. The CDR3 DNA reads as TGCGCCAGCAGCCAAACGGGGGGCTACGAGCAGTACTTC. Its protein product is CASSQTGGYEQYF. The chain recombines TRBV4-1 with TRBJ2-7; 7 bases fit TRBD2. The CDR3 is 13 amino acids. J lost 3 bases, V lost 2 bases, and 1 base had no gene match. Germline CDR1 is MGHRA and CDR2 is YSYEKL.

The chain recombines TRBV29-1 with TRBJ1-2; the D gene is possibly TRBD1 (6 bases). Trimming removed 6 bases at V and 4 bases at J, with 12 bases between. This CDR3 spans 12 amino acids. Germline CDR1 reads SQVTM; CDR2 reads ANQGSEA. CDR3 sequence: CSVGAQSYGYTF. DNA for the CDR3: TGCAGCGTGGGGGCCCAGAGCTATGGCTACACCTTC.

By share, this clone counts as medium-sized. The CDR3 region has the DNA TGTGCCAGCAGCTTAAGTCAGGGCATGTCACCCCTCCACTTT. Translating gives CASSLSQGMSPLHF. This chain joins TRBV11-2 and TRBJ1-6; TRBD1 is a possible D gene (5 bases). The CDR3 contains 14 residues. Germline V gene sequence: CDR1 SGHAT, CDR2 FQNNGV. Trimming took 2 bases from V and 10 from J, leaving 12 bases between them.

J is TRBJ1-1 and V is TRBV2; a possible D gene is TRBD1 (5 bases). Trimming removed 7 bases at V and 7 bases at J, with 7 bases between. The germline V gene has CDR1 SNHLY and CDR2 FYNNEI. The CDR3 totals 10 residues. CDR3 sequence: CASIQGEAFF. The CDR3 region has the DNA TGTGCCAGCATCCAGGGTGAAGCTTTCTTT.

This chain uses TRBV7-6 with TRBJ2-1; D is uncertain. Germline loops: CDR1 SGHVS, CDR2 FNYEAQ. Trimming pared 2 bases from V and 5 bases from J, leaving 1 base between. The CDR3 length is 11 residues. Here the CDR3 reads CASSLNNEQFF. Here the CDR3 DNA reads TGTGCCAGCAGCTTAAACAATGAGCAGTTCTTC.

V and J are TRBV10-2 and TRBJ2-5; unclear D gene. The CDR3 has 13 residues. V shed 0 bases and J shed 7 bases, with 9 bases lying between them. Germline assignment: CDR1 WSHSY and CDR2 SAAADI. CDR3 nucleotide sequence: TGCGCCAGCAGTGAGTCGATGGTCGGGACCCAGTACTTC. Amino acid sequence: CASSESMVGTQYF.

The chain employs TRBV27 and TRBJ1-3; no definite D call. CDR3 length: 16 residues. Germline values: CDR1 MNHEY, CDR2 SMNVEV (reference sequence). The V gene lost 4 bases and the J gene lost 0 bases, with 13 bases spanning the gap. The CDR3 reads CASSSLDFNSGNTIYF. CDR3 DNA sequence: TGTGCCAGCAGTTCTTTAGATTTCAACTCTGGAAACACCATATATTTT.

This chain joins TRBV29-1 and TRBJ2-1, with 8 bases that match TRBD1. V lost 7 bases, J lost 11 bases, and 4 bases stayed unmatched. The CDR3 consists of 10 residues. In germline, CDR1 is SQVTM, CDR2 ANQGSEA. The CDR3 DNA is TGCAGCGCCACAGGGGGAAAGCAGTTCTTC. This codes for CSATGGKQFF.

The CDR3 DNA reads as TGTGCCAGCAGCGTAGGTGGTAGTACGGAGCAGTACTTC. Protein: CASSVGGSTEQYF. V usage is TRBV9 and J usage is TRBJ2-7; unclear D gene. This CDR3 comprises 13 residues. Trimming cost V 0 bases and J 7 bases, with 11 bases left between them. Germline CDR1 SGDLS, CDR2 YYNGEE.

This chain uses TRBV4-2 with TRBJ2-3; TRBD2 matches at 10 bases. The germline V gene encodes CDR1 LGHNA and CDR2 YNFKEQ. The trim removed 4 bases at V and 0 bases at J, leaving 4 bases unmatched. The CDR3 extends over 16 amino acids. CDR3 nucleotides: TGTGCCAGCAGCCTAGAAGCGGGGGGGAGCACAGATACGCAGTATTTT. Translation: CASSLEAGGSTDTQYF.

The genes are TRBV11-2 and TRBJ2-1, with unresolved D. The CDR3 is 14 amino acids. Trimming took off 2 bases at V and 5 bases at J, with 10 bases between the two ends. In germline, CDR1 is SGHAT, CDR2 FQNNGV. The CDR3 reads CASSLPGGDNEQFF. The CDR3 coding sequence is TGTGCCAGCAGCTTACCGGGCGGCGACAATGAGCAGTTCTTC.